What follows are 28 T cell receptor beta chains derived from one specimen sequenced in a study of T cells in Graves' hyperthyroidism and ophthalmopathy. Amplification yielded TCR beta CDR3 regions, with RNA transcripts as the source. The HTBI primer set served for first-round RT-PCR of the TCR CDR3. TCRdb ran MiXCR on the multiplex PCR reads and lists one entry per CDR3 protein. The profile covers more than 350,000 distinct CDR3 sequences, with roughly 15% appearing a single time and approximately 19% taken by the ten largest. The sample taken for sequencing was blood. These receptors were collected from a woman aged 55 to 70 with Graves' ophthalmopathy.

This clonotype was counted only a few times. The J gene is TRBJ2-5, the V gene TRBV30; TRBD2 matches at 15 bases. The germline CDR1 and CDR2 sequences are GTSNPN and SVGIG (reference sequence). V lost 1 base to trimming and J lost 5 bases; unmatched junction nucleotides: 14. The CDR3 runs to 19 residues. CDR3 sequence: CAWSGGGGLAGGPGETQYF. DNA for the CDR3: TGTGCCTGGAGTGGAGGGGGCGGACTAGCGGGAGGGCCGGGTGAGACCCAGTACTTC.

Here the CDR3 DNA reads TGTGCCAGTGCCGCAGGCGCGGGCTACACCTTC. It encodes CASAAGAGYTF. This chain connects TRBV19 to TRBJ1-2; D remains unclear. The germline CDR1 and CDR2 sequences are LNHDA and SQIVND (reference sequence). The CDR3 sequence is 11 residues long. V was trimmed by 8 bases and J by 8 bases, leaving 12 bases between them.

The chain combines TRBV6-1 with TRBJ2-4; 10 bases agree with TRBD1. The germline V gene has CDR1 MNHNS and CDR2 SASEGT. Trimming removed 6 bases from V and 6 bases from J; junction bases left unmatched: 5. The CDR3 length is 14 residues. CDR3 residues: CASSLGTGANIQYF. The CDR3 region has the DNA TGTGCCAGCAGCCTCGGGACAGGGGCAAACATTCAGTACTTC.

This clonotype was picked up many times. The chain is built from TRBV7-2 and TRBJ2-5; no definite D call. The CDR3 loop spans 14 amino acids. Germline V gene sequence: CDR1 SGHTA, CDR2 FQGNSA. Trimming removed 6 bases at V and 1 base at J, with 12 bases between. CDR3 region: CASRLDQAQETQYF. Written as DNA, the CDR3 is TGTGCCAGCAGACTGGACCAGGCCCAAGAGACCCAGTACTTC.

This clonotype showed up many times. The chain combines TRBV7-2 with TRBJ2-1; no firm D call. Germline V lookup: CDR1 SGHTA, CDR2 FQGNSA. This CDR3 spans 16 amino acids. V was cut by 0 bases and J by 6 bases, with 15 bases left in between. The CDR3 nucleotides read TGTGCCAGCAGCTTAGCGAATTTTGGGGTCGCCAATGAGCAGTTCTTC. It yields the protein CASSLANFGVANEQFF.

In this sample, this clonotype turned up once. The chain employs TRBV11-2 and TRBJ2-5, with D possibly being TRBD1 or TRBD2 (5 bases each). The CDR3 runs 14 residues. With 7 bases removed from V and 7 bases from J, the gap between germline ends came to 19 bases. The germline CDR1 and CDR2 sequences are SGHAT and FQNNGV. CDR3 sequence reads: CASTSNRAGTTQYF. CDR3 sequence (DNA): TGTGCCAGCACCTCGAACCGGGCAGGGACGACCCAGTACTTC.

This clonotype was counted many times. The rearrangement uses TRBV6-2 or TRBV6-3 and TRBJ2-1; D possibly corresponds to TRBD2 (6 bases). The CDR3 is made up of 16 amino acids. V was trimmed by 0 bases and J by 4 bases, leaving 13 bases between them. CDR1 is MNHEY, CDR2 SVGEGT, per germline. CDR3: CASSYSPGLRYNEQFF. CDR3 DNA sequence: TGTGCCAGCAGTTACTCGCCCGGACTAAGATACAATGAGCAGTTCTTC.

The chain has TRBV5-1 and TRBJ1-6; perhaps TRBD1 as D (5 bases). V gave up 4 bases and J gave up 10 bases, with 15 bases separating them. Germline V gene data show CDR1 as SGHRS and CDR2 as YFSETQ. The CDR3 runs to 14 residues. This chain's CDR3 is CASSPRTYISPLHF. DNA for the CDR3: TGCGCCAGCAGCCCCCGGACATATATCTCACCCCTCCACTTT.

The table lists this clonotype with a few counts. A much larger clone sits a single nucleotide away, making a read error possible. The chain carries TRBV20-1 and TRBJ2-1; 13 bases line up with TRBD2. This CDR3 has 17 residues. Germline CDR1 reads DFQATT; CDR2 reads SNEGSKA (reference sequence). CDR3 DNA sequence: TGCGGTGCTCGGACTCAAGGTAGGACTAGCGGGAGCCATGAGCAGTTCTTC. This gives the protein CGARTQGRTSGSHEQFF.

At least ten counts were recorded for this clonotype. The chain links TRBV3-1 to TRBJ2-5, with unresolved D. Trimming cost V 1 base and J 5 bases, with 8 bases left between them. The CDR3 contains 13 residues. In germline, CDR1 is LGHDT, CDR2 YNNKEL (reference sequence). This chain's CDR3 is CASSQVGWETQYF. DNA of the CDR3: TGTGCCAGCAGCCAAGTAGGTTGGGAGACCCAGTACTTC.

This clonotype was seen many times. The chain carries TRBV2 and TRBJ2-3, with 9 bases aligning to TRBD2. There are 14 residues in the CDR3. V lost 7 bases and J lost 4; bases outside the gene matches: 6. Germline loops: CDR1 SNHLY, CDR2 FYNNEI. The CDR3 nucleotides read TGTGCCAGCAAGGGCGGGAGGGATCCAGATACGCAGTATTTT. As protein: CASKGGRDPDTQYF.

The CDR3 DNA reads TGTGCCAGCAGTCCCCCCGGGACAGGGAGGGTCAATGAGCAGTTCTTC. This translates into CASSPPGTGRVNEQFF. The chain uses TRBV28 and TRBJ2-1; 9 bases map to TRBD1. CDR3 length: 16 amino acids. CDR1 and CDR2 (germline): MDHEN, SYDVKM. J was trimmed by 6 bases and V by 5 bases; bases with no gene match: 11.

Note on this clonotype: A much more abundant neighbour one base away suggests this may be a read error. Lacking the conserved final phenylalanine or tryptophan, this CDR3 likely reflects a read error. The CDR3: CSADPGLAAYNEQFL. The CDR3 DNA is TGCAGTGCAGATCCGGGACTAGCGGCCTACAATGAGCAGTTCCTC. The chain employs TRBV20-1 and TRBJ2-1, with 11 bases identical to TRBD2. The CDR3 is 15 residues long. J lost 2 bases, V lost 6 bases, and 6 bases had no gene match. CDR1 and CDR2 (germline): DFQATT, SNEGSKA (reference sequence).

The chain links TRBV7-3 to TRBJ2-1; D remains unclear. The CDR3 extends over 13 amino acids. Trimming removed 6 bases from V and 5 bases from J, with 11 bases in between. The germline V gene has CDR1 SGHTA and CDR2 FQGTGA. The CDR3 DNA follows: TGTGCCAGCAGATTGGGCCCCAACAATGAGCAGTTCTTC. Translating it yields CASRLGPNNEQFF.

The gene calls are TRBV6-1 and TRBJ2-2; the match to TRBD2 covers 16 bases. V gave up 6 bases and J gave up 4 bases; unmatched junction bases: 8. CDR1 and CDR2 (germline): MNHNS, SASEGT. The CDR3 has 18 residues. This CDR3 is CASSSGTSGRAATGELFF. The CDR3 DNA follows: TGTGCCAGCAGCTCCGGGACTAGCGGGAGGGCCGCCACCGGGGAGCTGTTTTTT.

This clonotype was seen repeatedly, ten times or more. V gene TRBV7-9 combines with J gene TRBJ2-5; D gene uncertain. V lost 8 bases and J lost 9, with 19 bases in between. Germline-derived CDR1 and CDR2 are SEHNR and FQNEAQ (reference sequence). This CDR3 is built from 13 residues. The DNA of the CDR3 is TGTGCCAGCTCCCGACTCGGGTGGCCCTCCCAGTACTTC. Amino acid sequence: CASSRLGWPSQYF. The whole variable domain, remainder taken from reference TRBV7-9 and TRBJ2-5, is DTGVSQNPRHKITKRGQNVTFRCDPISEHNRLYWYRQTLGQGPEFLTYFQNEAQLEKSRLLSDRFSAERPKGSFSTLEIQRTEQGDSAMYLCASSRLGWPSQYFGPGTRLLVL.

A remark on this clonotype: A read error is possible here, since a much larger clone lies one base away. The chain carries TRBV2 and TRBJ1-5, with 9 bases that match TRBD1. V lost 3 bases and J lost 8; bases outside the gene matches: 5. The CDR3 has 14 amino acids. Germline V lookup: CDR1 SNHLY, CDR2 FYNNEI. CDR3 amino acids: CASSDSGQGEPQHF. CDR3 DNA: TGTGCCAGCAGTGATTCGGGACAGGGAGAGCCCCAGCATTTT.

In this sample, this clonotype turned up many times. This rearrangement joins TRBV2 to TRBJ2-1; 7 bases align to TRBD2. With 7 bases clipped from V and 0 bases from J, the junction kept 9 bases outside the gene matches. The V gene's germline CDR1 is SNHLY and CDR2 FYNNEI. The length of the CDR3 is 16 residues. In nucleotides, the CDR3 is TGTGCCAGCACTCTCGGGCGGGAGAGCTCCTACAATGAGCAGTTCTTC. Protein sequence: CASTLGRESSYNEQFF.

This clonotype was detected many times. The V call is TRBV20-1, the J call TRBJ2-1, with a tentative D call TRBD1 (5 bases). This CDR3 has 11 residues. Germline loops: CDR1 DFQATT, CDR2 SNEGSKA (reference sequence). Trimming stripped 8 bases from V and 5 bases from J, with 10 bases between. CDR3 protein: CSQGFHNEQFF. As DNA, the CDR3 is TGCAGTCAGGGATTCCACAATGAGCAGTTCTTC.

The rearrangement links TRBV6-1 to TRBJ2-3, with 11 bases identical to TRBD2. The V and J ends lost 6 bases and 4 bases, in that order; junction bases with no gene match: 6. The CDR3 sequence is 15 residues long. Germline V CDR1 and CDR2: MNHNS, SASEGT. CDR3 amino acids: CASRPLAGGPDTQYF. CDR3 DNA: TGTGCCAGCAGACCTCTAGCGGGAGGACCAGATACGCAGTATTTT.

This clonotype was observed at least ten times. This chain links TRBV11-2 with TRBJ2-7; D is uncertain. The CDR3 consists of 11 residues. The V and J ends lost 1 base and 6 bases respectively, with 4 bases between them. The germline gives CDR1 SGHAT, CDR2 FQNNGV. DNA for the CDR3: TGTGCCAGCAGCTTAGTATCCGAGCAGTACTTC. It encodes CASSLVSEQYF.

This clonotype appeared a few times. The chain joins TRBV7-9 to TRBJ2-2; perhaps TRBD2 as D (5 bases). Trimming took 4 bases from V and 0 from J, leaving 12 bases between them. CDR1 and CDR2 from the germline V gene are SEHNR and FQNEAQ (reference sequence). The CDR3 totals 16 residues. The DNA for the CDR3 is TGTGCCAGCAGCTGGTCGACTACTCCGAACACCGGGGAGCTGTTTTTT. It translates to CASSWSTTPNTGELFF. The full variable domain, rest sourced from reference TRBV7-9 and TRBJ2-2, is DTGVSQNPRHKITKRGQNVTFRCDPISEHNRLYWYRQTLGQGPEFLTYFQNEAQLEKSRLLSDRFSAERPKGSFSTLEIQRTEQGDSAMYLCASSWSTTPNTGELFFGEGSRLTVL.

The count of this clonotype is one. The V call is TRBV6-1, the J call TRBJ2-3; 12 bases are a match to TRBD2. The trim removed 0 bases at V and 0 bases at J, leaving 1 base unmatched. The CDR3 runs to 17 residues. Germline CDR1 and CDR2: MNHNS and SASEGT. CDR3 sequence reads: CASSEALAGGSTDTQYF. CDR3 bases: TGTGCCAGCAGTGAAGCTCTAGCGGGAGGGAGCACAGATACGCAGTATTTT.

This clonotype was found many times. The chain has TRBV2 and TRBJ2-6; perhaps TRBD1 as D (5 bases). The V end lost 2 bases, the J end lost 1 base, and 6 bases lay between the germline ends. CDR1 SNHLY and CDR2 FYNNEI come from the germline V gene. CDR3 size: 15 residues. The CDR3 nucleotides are TGTGCCAGCAGTGAAAGGGGTTCTGGGGCCAACGTCCTGACTTTC. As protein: CASSERGSGANVLTF.

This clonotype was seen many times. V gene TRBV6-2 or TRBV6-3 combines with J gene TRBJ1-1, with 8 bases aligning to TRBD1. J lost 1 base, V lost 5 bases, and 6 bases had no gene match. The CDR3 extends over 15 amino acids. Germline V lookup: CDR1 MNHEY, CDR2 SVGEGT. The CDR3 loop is CASSTDRAENTEAFF. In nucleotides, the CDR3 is TGTGCCAGCAGTACGGACAGGGCGGAGAACACTGAAGCTTTCTTT.

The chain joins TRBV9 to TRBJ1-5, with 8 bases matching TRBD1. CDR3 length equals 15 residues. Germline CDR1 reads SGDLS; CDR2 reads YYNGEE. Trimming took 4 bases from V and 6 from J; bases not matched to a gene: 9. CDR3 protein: CASSLTGGRAQPQHF. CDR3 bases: TGTGCCAGCAGCCTTACAGGGGGAAGGGCTCAGCCCCAGCATTTT.

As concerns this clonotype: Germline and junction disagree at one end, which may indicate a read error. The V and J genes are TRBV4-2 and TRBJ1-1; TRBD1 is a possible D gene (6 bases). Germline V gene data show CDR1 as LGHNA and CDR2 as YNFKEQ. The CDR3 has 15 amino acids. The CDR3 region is CASSQERGAWTEALF. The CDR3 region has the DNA TGTGCCAGCAGCCAAGAGAGGGGGGCTTGGACTGAAGCTCTCTTT.

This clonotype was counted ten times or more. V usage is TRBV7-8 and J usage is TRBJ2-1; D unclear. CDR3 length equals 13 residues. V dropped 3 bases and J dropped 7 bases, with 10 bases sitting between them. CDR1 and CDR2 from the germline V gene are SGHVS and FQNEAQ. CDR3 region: CASSLGLGNEQFF. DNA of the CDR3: TGTGCCAGCAGCTTGGGCCTAGGGAATGAGCAGTTCTTC.